The text below deals with one TCR beta chain. The antigen remains undetermined. Germline V gives CDR1 SGHTA, CDR2 FQGNSA. This CDR3 contains 15 residues. With 2 bases removed from V and 5 bases from J, the gap between germline ends came to 10 bases. The nonmyeloablative bone marrow transplants came from related graft donors, with transient mixed chimerism. Thawed PBMCs were FACS-sorted into unstimulated CD4+CD25+CD127- regulatory T cells, CD4+CD25- non-regulatory cells, CD4 and CD8 cells. Sequencing used immunoSEQ multiplex PCR; TCRdb keeps in-frame clones, though not all of them. The sample includes around 50,000 clones, about 91% seen only once; the top ten take about 16%. The entry originates in a study of Tregs in tolerant kidney transplant recipients. Study-level results: Validation in larger populations is needed because few patients were studied. Donor-specific Treg expansion exceeded global Treg expansion in tolerant patients, suggesting antigen drive.

The rearrangement joins TRBV7-2 to TRBJ2-6, with TRBD1 as a possible D gene (5 bases). The specimen comprised CD8+ T cells from blood (PBMCs), sampled 24 months after the transplant. The receptor was derived from a human patient who received a combined kidney and bone marrow transplant. The graft donor may have contributed some T cells. In nucleotides, the CDR3 is TGTGCCAGCAGCTTACTTCAGGGTCGGGCCAACGTCCTGACTTTC. It is translated as CASSLLQGRANVLTF.